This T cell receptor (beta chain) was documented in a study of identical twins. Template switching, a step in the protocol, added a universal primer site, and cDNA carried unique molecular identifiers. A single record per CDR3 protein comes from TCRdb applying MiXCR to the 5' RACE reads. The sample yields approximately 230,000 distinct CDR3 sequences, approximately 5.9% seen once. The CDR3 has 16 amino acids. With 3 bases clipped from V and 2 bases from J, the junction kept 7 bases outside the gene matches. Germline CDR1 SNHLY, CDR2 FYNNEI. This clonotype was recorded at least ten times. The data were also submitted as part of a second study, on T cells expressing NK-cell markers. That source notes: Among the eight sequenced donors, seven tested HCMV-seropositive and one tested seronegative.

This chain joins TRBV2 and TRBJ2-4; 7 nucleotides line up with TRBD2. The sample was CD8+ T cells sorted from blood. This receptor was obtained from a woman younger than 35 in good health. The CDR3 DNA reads TGTGCCAGCAGTGATACAGAGCGGGGACCCAAAAACATTCAGTACTTC. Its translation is CASSDTERGPKNIQYF. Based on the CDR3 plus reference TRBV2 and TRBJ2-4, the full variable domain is EPEVTQTPSHQVTQMGQEVILRCVPISNHLYFYWYRQILGQKVEFLVSFYNNEISEKSEIFDDQFSVERPDGSNFTLKIRSTKLEDSAMYFCASSDTERGPKNIQYFGAGTRLSVL.